These 25 T cell receptor beta chains originate from one sample sequenced in a study of blood T cells in healthy people across ages. A J-beta primer mix and a sample-barcoded 5' primer were used in a second PCR of roughly 6 to 12 cycles. TCRdb re-analysed the 5' RACE reads in MiXCR, keeping a single row per CDR3 protein. The sample carries 1.5 million to 2 million distinct CDR3 sequences, roughly 43% recorded once. The sample was blood. The origin of the receptors is a human donor in good health.

The genes are TRBV15 and TRBJ2-7; 9 bases are a match to TRBD1. Germline V lookup: CDR1 LNHNV, CDR2 YYDKDF (reference sequence). V gave up 3 bases and J gave up 4 bases; unmatched junction bases: 10. There are 16 residues in the CDR3. The DNA of the CDR3 is TGTGCCACCAGCAGGGACCGCCCGGGACAGGGTTACGAGCAGTACTTC. Translated: CATSRDRPGQGYEQYF.

The genes are TRBV6-1 and TRBJ1-2; maybe TRBD1 (6 bases). This CDR3 contains 16 residues. CDR1 and CDR2 (germline): MNHNS, SASEGT. Trimming left V 4 bases short and J 5 bases short, with 20 bases between. The CDR3 DNA reads TGTGCCAGCAGTGGGACAGAAGAACTATGGGGGTATGGCTACACCTTC. It encodes CASSGTEELWGYGYTF.

With regard to this clonotype: At one of its ends the junction is not consistent with the germline gene, which may arise from a read error. The V gene is TRBV12-3 or TRBV12-4, the J gene TRBJ1-1, with TRBD1 matching over 8 bases. This CDR3 has 14 amino acids. CDR3 bases: TGTGCCAGCAGTTTAGACAGGGGGAACGCTGAAGCTTTCTTT. This translates into CASSLDRGNAEAFF.

This clonotype has more than one count but fewer than ten. J is TRBJ2-1 and V is TRBV7-9; D unresolved. V was trimmed by 6 bases and J by 3 bases, leaving 18 bases between them. The CDR3 is made up of 16 amino acids. Germline V CDR1 and CDR2: SEHNR, FQNEAQ (reference sequence). Here the CDR3 DNA reads TGTGCCAGCAGTTTTTTTGGCTTGACCAACTACAATGAGCAGTTCTTC. Protein sequence: CASSFFGLTNYNEQFF.

The V and J genes are TRBV24-1 and TRBJ1-2, with TRBD1 identical over 11 bases. The CDR3 runs to 13 residues. Germline CDR1 KGHDR, CDR2 SFDVKD. V dropped 5 bases and J dropped 7; count of bases not matched to a gene: 2. CDR3 in DNA: TGTGCCACCAGTGGGACAGGGGGCAGTGGCTACACCTTC. It yields the protein CATSGTGGSGYTF.

This clonotype was seen repeatedly, ten times or more. This chain connects TRBV7-2 to TRBJ2-3; D is possibly TRBD1 (5 bases). Looked up from germline, CDR1 is SGHTA and CDR2 is FQGNSA. The CDR3 covers 15 residues. The germline V and J ends were trimmed by 1 base and 2 bases, with 10 bases remaining between them. The CDR3 region is CASSLGQTYTDTQYF. CDR3 in DNA: TGTGCCAGCAGCTTAGGACAGACTTACACAGATACGCAGTATTTT.

The V gene is TRBV27, the J gene TRBJ2-1; unclear D gene. V was shortened by 0 bases and J by 10 bases, with 7 bases between the two germline ends. This CDR3 is 12 amino acids long. Germline CDR1 is MNHEY and CDR2 is SMNVEV (reference sequence). CDR3 residues: CASSLSNGEQFF. As DNA, the CDR3 is TGTGCCAGCAGTTTATCGAACGGGGAGCAGTTCTTC.

This clonotype has only a few counts. CDR3 sequence (DNA): TGTGCCAGCAGCTTATTGGCCCCAGGGAGCGATGAGCAGTTCTTC. Amino acid sequence: CASSLLAPGSDEQFF. This chain joins TRBV7-8 and TRBJ2-1; the D gene could be TRBD1 or TRBD2 (5 bases each). V was shortened by 2 bases and J by 8 bases, with 16 bases between the two germline ends. The germline gives CDR1 SGHVS, CDR2 FQNEAQ. The CDR3 contains 15 residues. Full variable domain (rest looked up from reference TRBV7-8 and TRBJ2-1): GAGVSQSPRYKVAKRGQDVALRCDPISGHVSLFWYQQALGQGPEFLTYFQNEAQLDKSGLPSDRFFAERPEGSVSTLKIQRTQQEDSAVYLCASSLLAPGSDEQFFGPGTRLTVL.

This clonotype has just a few counts. The chain joins TRBV7-3 to TRBJ2-3, with D possibly being TRBD2 (6 bases). Trimming cost V 2 bases and J 2 bases, with 14 bases left between them. The germline V gene has CDR1 SGHTA and CDR2 FQGTGA. The CDR3 sequence is 16 residues long. CDR3 sequence reads: CASSLGGTLHTDTQYF. CDR3 bases: TGTGCCAGCAGCTTAGGGGGGACGCTTCACACAGATACGCAGTATTTT.

This sequence joins TRBV10-3 and TRBJ2-7; the match to TRBD1 covers 7 bases. The CDR3 sequence is 14 residues long. Germline trimming cut 3 bases from V and 4 bases from J; bases unmatched to any gene: 6. Germline V gene lookup returns CDR1 ENHRY and CDR2 SYGVKD. The CDR3 nucleotides are TGTGCCATCAGTGATGTGACAGGGCCGTACGAGCAGTACTTC. Translation: CAISDVTGPYEQYF.

This clonotype was counted a single time. The chain combines TRBV11-3 with TRBJ1-1; TRBD1 is a possible D gene (5 bases). V was cut by 2 bases and J by 3 bases, with 7 bases left in between. From germline, CDR1 is SGHNT and CDR2 YENEEA. This CDR3 has 13 residues. The CDR3 coding sequence is TGTGCCAGCAGCTTAAGACAGCACACTGAAGCTTTCTTT. Its protein product is CASSLRQHTEAFF.

The genes are TRBV4-2 and TRBJ2-3; D not resolved. Deletions cut 1 base from V and 0 bases from J, with 8 bases between. The length of the CDR3 is 15 residues. In germline, CDR1 is LGHNA, CDR2 YNFKEQ. The CDR3 sequence: CASSQATASTDTQYF. CDR3 bases: TGTGCCAGCAGCCAAGCCACTGCGAGCACAGATACGCAGTATTTT.

CDR3 nucleotide sequence: TGTGCTAGTGGTTCCCCGACTAGCGGGGGGCTGAGCACAGATACGCAGTATTTT. It codes for CASGSPTSGGLSTDTQYF. The chain employs TRBV12-5 and TRBJ2-3, with 13 nucleotides matching TRBD2. V lost 4 bases and J lost 0; bases outside the gene matches: 7. Germline values: CDR1 LGHNT, CDR2 FRNRAP. This CDR3 is 18 amino acids long.

In its sample, this clonotype was seen a few times. V usage is TRBV7-9 and J usage is TRBJ1-2, with 11 bases aligning to TRBD1. V shed 5 bases, J shed 1 base, and the junction held 6 bases outside the gene matches. Germline CDR1 and CDR2: SEHNR and FQNEAQ (reference sequence). The length of the CDR3 is 16 residues. CDR3 loop: CASSSGQGAYNYGYTF. The CDR3 coding sequence is TGTGCCAGCAGCAGCGGACAGGGGGCATATAACTATGGCTACACCTTC.

This clonotype has more than one count but fewer than ten. This chain uses TRBV20-1 with TRBJ2-5, with 12 nucleotides matching TRBD1. The J call may be wrong; the DNA end is better matched by TRBJ2-7. The CDR3 spans 18 residues. Germline-derived CDR1 and CDR2 are DFQATT and SNEGSKA (reference sequence). The CDR3 region is CSARDQGTGGAGSPEQYF. The CDR3 DNA sequence: TGCAGTGCTAGAGATCAGGGGACAGGGGGCGCAGGAAGCCCCGAGCAGTACTTC.

The V gene is TRBV10-2, the J gene TRBJ2-7; tentatively, D is TRBD2 (7 bases). The germline gives CDR1 WSHSY, CDR2 SAAADI. The CDR3 totals 14 residues. The V end lost 9 bases, the J end lost 2 bases, and 17 bases lay between the germline ends. In nucleotides, the CDR3 is TGCGCCAGTTCCACGGGGGGCCTCACCTACGAGCAGTACTTC. It encodes CASSTGGLTYEQYF.

This clonotype was counted only a few times. J is TRBJ2-3 and V is TRBV29-1, with D unresolved. The CDR3 is 13 amino acids. Trimming cost V 6 bases and J 2 bases, with 12 bases left between them. The germline gives CDR1 SQVTM, CDR2 ANQGSEA. Written as DNA, the CDR3 is TGCAGCGTCCGACGGTTGGACACAGATACGCAGTATTTT. This translates into CSVRRLDTDTQYF.

This clonotype was recorded at least ten times. The chain uses TRBV15 and TRBJ2-5; D not resolved. Trimming removed 0 bases at V and 1 base at J, with 9 bases between. The V gene's germline CDR1 is LNHNV and CDR2 YYDKDF (reference sequence). This CDR3 contains 15 residues. For the CDR3, the DNA is TGTGCCACCAGCAGAGATGGGCGGACCCAAGAGACCCAGTACTTC. Amino acids: CATSRDGRTQETQYF.

This clonotype came up once. Compared with germline, one end of the junction differs, possibly owing to a read error. The chain links TRBV2 to TRBJ1-5, with a weak D call TRBD1 (5 bases). This CDR3 is 15 amino acids long. The germline V gene encodes CDR1 SNHLY and CDR2 FYNNEI. The CDR3 region is CASTAGPAGNQPQHF. DNA of the CDR3: TGTGCTAGCACTGCGGGACCGGCGGGCAATCAGCCCCAGCATTTT.

This clonotype was counted a few times. The chain carries TRBV7-2 and TRBJ2-5; D is undetermined. The ends were cut back, 5 bases at V and 5 bases at J, with 12 bases in the middle. The CDR3 totals 13 residues. From germline, CDR1 is SGHTA and CDR2 FQGNSA. The CDR3 loop reads CASSARYRETQYF. The CDR3 DNA is TGTGCCAGCAGCGCCCGTTATAGGGAGACCCAGTACTTC.

The J gene is TRBJ2-5, the V gene TRBV3-1; D may be TRBD1 (6 bases). This CDR3 has 13 amino acids. Germline loops: CDR1 LGHDT, CDR2 YNNKEL (reference sequence). Deletions cut 0 bases from V and 11 bases from J, with 13 bases between. CDR3 region: CASSQDRTALQYF. CDR3 coding DNA: TGTGCCAGCAGCCAAGATCGGACAGCTTTACAGTACTTC.

This chain links TRBV12-3 or TRBV12-4 with TRBJ2-7; 9 bases are a match to TRBD1. The length of the CDR3 is 13 residues. V gave up 6 bases and J gave up 6 bases; unmatched junction bases: 6. CDR3 amino acids: CASSLTDRGEQYF. As DNA, the CDR3 is TGTGCCAGCAGCCTGACGGACAGGGGCGAGCAGTACTTC.

The V gene is TRBV11-3, the J gene TRBJ2-5; D might be TRBD2 (5 bases). Trimming took 5 bases from V and 4 from J, leaving 14 bases between them. The CDR3 contains 14 residues. Per germline, CDR1 SGHNT and CDR2 YENEEA. The CDR3 DNA reads as TGTGCCAGCAGCCGAAGAACGCTAGCAGAGACCCAGTACTTC. Its translation is CASSRRTLAETQYF.

The rearrangement uses TRBV28 and TRBJ2-3; 7 positions match TRBD1. The CDR3 runs to 18 residues. J gave up 0 bases and V 2 bases, and 11 bases lay outside the gene matches. Germline CDR1 MDHEN, CDR2 SYDVKM. The CDR3 DNA follows: TGTGCCAGCAGTTTACCCATGACAGGGTCAACGAGCACAGATACGCAGTATTTT. This codes for CASSLPMTGSTSTDTQYF.

This clonotype was picked up a small number of times. The chain combines TRBV15 with TRBJ2-5, with D tentatively TRBD1 (5 bases). CDR1 is LNHNV, CDR2 YYDKDF, per germline (reference sequence). V gave up 3 bases and J gave up 2 bases, with 13 bases separating them. The CDR3 has 15 amino acids. The CDR3 nucleotides read TGTGCCACCAGCAGCTCTCGACAGCTACAAGAGACCCAGTACTTC. Encoded protein: CATSSSRQLQETQYF. Drawing the rest from reference TRBV15 and TRBJ2-5, the complete variable domain is DAMVIQNPRYQVTQFGKPVTLSCSQTLNHNVMYWYQQKSSQAPKLLFHYYDKDFNNEADTPDNFQSRRPNTSFCFLDIRSPGLGDTAMYLCATSSSRQLQETQYFGPGTRLLVL.